These T cell receptor beta chains were read from a single sample in a study of shared clonotypes between healthy human individuals. Using immunoSEQ multiplex PCR, the repertoire was profiled, and TCRdb retains in-frame clones only, with some absent. The repertoire includes roughly 2.5 million clones, more than 90% of them detected once, and roughly 0.15% sits in the top ten. The specimen was naive CD4+ T cells sorted from blood. These receptors were taken from a man younger than 30 in good health. Both conserved end residues are part of each CDR3. The D gene is left open where the match is weak. The size entry is marked missing in some rows and otherwise reads once, few, many or a size class.

CDR3aa	v_gene	j_gene	abundance	d_gene
CASSLWVSGQGANTGELFF	TRBV28	TRBJ2-2	-	-
CASSYTGNYGYTF	TRBV6-5	TRBJ1-2	once	-
CASSSQKLIGLGQETQYF	TRBV11-2	TRBJ2-5	once	-
CASSLEGLVYEQYF	TRBV5-1	TRBJ2-7	-	TRBD2
CASSVRTVNTEAFF	TRBV7-9	TRBJ1-1	few	-
CASTEVGGYTF	TRBV6-6	TRBJ1-2	-	-
CASNTLGGTFTDTQYF	TRBV5-6	TRBJ2-3	-	TRBD2
CASSPRAATNEKLFF	TRBV5-1	TRBJ1-4	-	-
CASTLQSTDTQYF	TRBV10-2	TRBJ2-3	once	-
CASRRQVNEKLFF	TRBV2	TRBJ1-4	-	-
CASSDSRARNEQFF	TRBV6-4	TRBJ2-1	-	-
CASSHVLRRTGENTEAFF	TRBV4-1	TRBJ1-1	-	TRBD1
CSVLGQDNQPQHF	TRBV29-1	TRBJ1-5	-	TRBD1
CASSLLDRGVGNTIYF	TRBV5-1	TRBJ1-3	once	TRBD1
CTSTGRDRQTSYEQYF	TRBV10-1	TRBJ2-7	-	TRBD1
CASRRTSVTDTQYF	TRBV2	TRBJ2-3	-	TRBD2
CAWSVGGSLTGELFF	TRBV30	TRBJ2-2	-	-
CASSLGRYNQPQHF	TRBV5-6	TRBJ1-5	few	-
CARTPLGGKHEQYF	TRBV19	TRBJ2-7	-	-
CASSTGQSVREQYF	TRBV19	TRBJ2-7	-	TRBD1
CASSDLTGNEKLFF	TRBV6-1	TRBJ1-4	-	TRBD1
CASRRDPQGKSPLHF	TRBV10-2	TRBJ1-6	-	-
CASSKNYFTGGYEQYF	TRBV21-1	TRBJ2-7	-	-
CAISDQGKLFF	TRBV10-3	TRBJ1-4	-	-
CATSRADLGTSTGELFF	TRBV15	TRBJ2-2	-	-
CAINRDRENSPLHF	TRBV10-3	TRBJ1-6	-	TRBD1
CAWSVQRKAFF	TRBV30	TRBJ1-1	few	-
CSPEPDTQYF	TRBV20-1	TRBJ2-3	-	-
CASSVRDRAGTDTQYF	TRBV7-2	TRBJ2-3	-	-
CASSFPGAKAFF	TRBV27	TRBJ1-1	-	-
CASSHGDMTNTIYF	TRBV7-9	TRBJ1-3	-	-
CASSLLGNNEQFF	TRBV7-2	TRBJ2-1	-	-
CASAQGTGLSYEQYF	TRBV5-1	TRBJ2-7	-	TRBD1
CASSDAGGPGYEQYF	TRBV10-2	TRBJ2-7	-	TRBD2
CACSPTGGGPTDYGYTF	TRBV30	TRBJ1-2	-	TRBD1
CASSERTGNEQFF	TRBV7-2	TRBJ2-1	once	TRBD1
CASSYPTGGYGYTF	TRBV6-5	TRBJ1-2	-	TRBD1
CASSRKETQYF	TRBV6-5	TRBJ2-5	-	-
CASSPSVAPGQGVNEQFF	TRBV11-3	TRBJ2-1	-	TRBD1
CASSILGEKLFF	TRBV19	TRBJ1-4	-	-
CASGWQPNTEAFF	TRBV2	TRBJ1-1	-	-
CASSEGGLGTDTQYF	TRBV6-1	TRBJ2-3	-	-
CASSPPGLNYGYTF	TRBV18	TRBJ1-2	-	-
CAISADRGAYEQYF	TRBV10-3	TRBJ2-7	once	-
CASSRTGGDGYTF	TRBV7-9	TRBJ1-2	-	TRBD1
CASSSRDRENIQYF	TRBV5-1	TRBJ2-4	-	TRBD1
CASSDYVRGLNTEAFF	TRBV6-4	TRBJ1-1	-	-
CASSGGRVRGVNEKLFF	TRBV6-1	TRBJ1-4	-	-
CASSEAGASYNEQFF	TRBV6-1	TRBJ2-1	-	-
CASSLTEFPGELFF	TRBV7-3	TRBJ2-2	-	-
CASSQDLGTGVNTEAFF	TRBV14	TRBJ1-1	-	TRBD1
CASRTGSTGITDTQYF	TRBV5-1	TRBJ2-3	-	-
CASSSSGSSYNEQFF	TRBV2	TRBJ2-1	-	-
CASSLLPGQGTDTQYF	TRBV18	TRBJ2-3	-	TRBD1
CASSQLTGTSGNNEQFF	TRBV4-1	TRBJ2-1	once	TRBD2
CASSLRADRGAGELFF	TRBV19	TRBJ2-2	-	TRBD1
CSVERQMNTEAFF	TRBV29-1	TRBJ1-1	few	-